This record covers a single TCR beta chain. Its antigen is not identified. This entry comes from a study of Ad26.COV2.S vaccination and SARS-CoV-2 variants. In the study overall: Enrollment placed the donor in the COV1001 Ad26.COV2.S trial arm. Study-wide points: Greater spike-specific TCR breadth was seen in vaccine recipients than in placebo recipients. Total responses of T cells may have been underestimated by the analyses of TCR breadth and depth.

Documented treatment: roughly 18 received Ad26.COV2.S at low or high dose, single or two shots; about 5 received placebo; per-sample allocation not given. Sampling occurred on day 63 after the first vaccine or placebo injection. A Boston donor was an adult aged 18-55 years. Here immunoSEQ multiplex PCR was the method, and the copy in TCRdb shows in-frame clones only, minus some. The sample has roughly 380,000 clones; more than 75% are singletons. The CDR3 is made up of 13 amino acids. Per germline, CDR1 SEHNR and CDR2 FQNEAQ (reference sequence). With 2 bases removed from V and 7 bases from J, the gap between germline ends came to 12 bases.

The source material was peripheral blood, sampled in a trial of Ad26.COV2.S vaccine versus placebo. The sequence was obtained from a person between 18 and 65 years old who received the Ad26.COV2.S COVID-19 vaccine or a placebo. This rearrangement joins TRBV7-9 to TRBJ2-7; weak D call: TRBD2 (5 bases). CDR3 sequence (DNA): TGTGCCAGCAGCTTAAGTACCCGGGAAGAGCAGTACTTC. It yields the protein CASSLSTREEQYF.